This T cell receptor (beta chain) comes out of a study of T cell responses to AZD1222 COVID-19 vaccine. Overall study results and limits: Reportedly, close to half of spike-specific TCRs are directed against unmutated variant regions. All repertoire sampling was performed exclusively after the peak T cell response.

CDR3 length: 14 amino acids. Between the trimmed V and J ends, which lost 2 bases and 3 bases, there was a span of 11 bases. The V gene's germline CDR1 is SGHRS and CDR2 YFSETQ. For this clone: Its specificity is unknown.

The data were produced by immunoSEQ multiplex PCR, yet TCRdb's version contains in-frame clones alone and is incomplete. This sample has about 140,000 clones, with roughly 90% found just once. The clonotype originates from an adult who received the AZD1222 COVID-19 vaccine. Material: peripheral blood, obtained 28 days after the second AZD1222 dose. J is TRBJ1-1 and V is TRBV5-1; D is perhaps TRBD1 (5 bases). The CDR3 DNA follows: TGCGCCAGCAGCTTCAGGGTGGCGGACACTGAAGCTTTCTTT. Protein sequence: CASSFRVADTEAFF.